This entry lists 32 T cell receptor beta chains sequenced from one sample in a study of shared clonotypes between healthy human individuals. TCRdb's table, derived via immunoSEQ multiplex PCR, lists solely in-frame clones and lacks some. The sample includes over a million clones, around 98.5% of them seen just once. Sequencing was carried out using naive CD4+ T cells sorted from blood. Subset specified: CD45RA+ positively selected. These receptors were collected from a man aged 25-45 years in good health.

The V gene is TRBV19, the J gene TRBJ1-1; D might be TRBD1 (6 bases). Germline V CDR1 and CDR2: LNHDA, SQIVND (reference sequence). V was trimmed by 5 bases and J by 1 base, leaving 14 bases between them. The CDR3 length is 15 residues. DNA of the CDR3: TGTGCCAGTAGTGCCGCGGACAGAAGGAACACTGAAGCTTTCTTT. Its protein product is CASSAADRRNTEAFF.

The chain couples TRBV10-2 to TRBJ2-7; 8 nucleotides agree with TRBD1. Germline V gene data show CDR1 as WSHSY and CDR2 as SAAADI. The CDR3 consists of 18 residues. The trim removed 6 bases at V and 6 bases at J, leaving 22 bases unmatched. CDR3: CASRGRTGPGGMVSEQYF. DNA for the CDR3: TGCGCCAGCAGGGGAAGGACAGGGCCTGGCGGGATGGTCTCCGAGCAGTACTTC.

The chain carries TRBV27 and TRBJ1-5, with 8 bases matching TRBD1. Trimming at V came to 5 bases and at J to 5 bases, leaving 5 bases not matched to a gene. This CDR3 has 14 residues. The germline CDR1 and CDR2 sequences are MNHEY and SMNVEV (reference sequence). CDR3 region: CASSPVTGDQPQHF. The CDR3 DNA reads TGTGCCAGCAGTCCCGTGACAGGGGATCAGCCCCAGCATTTT.

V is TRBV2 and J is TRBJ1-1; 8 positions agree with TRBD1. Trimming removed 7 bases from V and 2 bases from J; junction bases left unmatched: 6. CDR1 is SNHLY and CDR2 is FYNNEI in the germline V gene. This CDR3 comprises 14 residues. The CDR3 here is CASKLDRGNTEAFF. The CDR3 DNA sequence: TGTGCCAGCAAACTTGACAGGGGTAACACTGAAGCTTTCTTT.

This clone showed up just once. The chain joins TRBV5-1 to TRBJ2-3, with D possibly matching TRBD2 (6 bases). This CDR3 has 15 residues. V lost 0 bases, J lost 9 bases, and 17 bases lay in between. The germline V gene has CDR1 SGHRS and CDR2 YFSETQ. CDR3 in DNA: TGCGCCAGCAGCTTGGCACTAGCTGCGGTCCGGACGCAGTATTTT. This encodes CASSLALAAVRTQYF.

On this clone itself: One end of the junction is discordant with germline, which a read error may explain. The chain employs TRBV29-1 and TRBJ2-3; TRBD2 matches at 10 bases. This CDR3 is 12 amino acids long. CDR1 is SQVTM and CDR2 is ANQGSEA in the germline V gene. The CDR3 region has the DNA TGCAGCGTAGTACTAGCGGGACTGTTTAGGATTTTC. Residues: CSVVLAGLFRIF.

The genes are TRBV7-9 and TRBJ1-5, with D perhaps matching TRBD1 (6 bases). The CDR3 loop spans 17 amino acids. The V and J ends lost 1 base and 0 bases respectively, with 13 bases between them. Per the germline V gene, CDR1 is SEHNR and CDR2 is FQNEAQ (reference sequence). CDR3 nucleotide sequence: TGTGCCAGCAGCTTAGTGACAGGAGTGCTTAGCAATCAGCCCCAGCATTTT. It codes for CASSLVTGVLSNQPQHF.

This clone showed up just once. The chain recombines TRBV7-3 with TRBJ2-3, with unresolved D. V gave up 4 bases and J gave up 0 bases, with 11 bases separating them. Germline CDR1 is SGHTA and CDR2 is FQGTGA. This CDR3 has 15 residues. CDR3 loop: CASSSGSPSTDTQYF. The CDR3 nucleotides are TGTGCCAGCAGCTCCGGGTCCCCAAGCACAGATACGCAGTATTTT.

CDR3 in DNA: TGTGCCAGCAGTTACGGAGGCAATAGCAATCAGCCCCAGCATTTT. Residues: CASSYGGNSNQPQHF. V gene TRBV28 combines with J gene TRBJ1-5, with D unclear. Germline-derived CDR1 and CDR2 are MDHEN and SYDVKM. The germline V and J ends were trimmed by 4 bases and 0 bases, with 10 bases remaining between them. The CDR3 sequence is 15 residues long.

CDR3 nucleotide sequence: TGCGCCAGCAGCTTGGACAGTCGGGTGGGGACTGAAGCTTTCTTT. This gives the protein CASSLDSRVGTEAFF. This chain connects TRBV5-1 to TRBJ1-1; D is ambiguous. The CDR3 is made up of 15 amino acids. V was shortened by 0 bases and J by 5 bases, with 14 bases between the two germline ends. Germline V gene lookup returns CDR1 SGHRS and CDR2 YFSETQ.

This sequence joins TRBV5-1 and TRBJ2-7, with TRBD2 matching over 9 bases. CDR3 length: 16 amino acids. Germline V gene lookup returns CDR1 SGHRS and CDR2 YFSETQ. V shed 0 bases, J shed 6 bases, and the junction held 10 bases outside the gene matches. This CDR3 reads CASSLAGGLAGSEQYF. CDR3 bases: TGCGCCAGCAGCTTGGCCGGCGGCCTAGCGGGGAGCGAGCAGTACTTC.

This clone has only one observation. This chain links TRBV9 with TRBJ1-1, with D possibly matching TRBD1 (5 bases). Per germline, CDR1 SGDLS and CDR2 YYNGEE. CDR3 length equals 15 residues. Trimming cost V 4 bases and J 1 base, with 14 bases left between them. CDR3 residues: CASSRLPTENTEAFF. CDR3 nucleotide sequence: TGTGCCAGCAGCCGACTTCCGACAGAGAACACTGAAGCTTTCTTT.

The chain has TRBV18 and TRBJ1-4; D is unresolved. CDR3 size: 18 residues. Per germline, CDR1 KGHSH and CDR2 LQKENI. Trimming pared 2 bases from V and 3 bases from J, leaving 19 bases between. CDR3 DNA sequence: TGTGCCAGCTCACCATTCATGCCCAGGAAGGATCCTAATGAAAAACTGTTTTTT. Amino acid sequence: CASSPFMPRKDPNEKLFF.

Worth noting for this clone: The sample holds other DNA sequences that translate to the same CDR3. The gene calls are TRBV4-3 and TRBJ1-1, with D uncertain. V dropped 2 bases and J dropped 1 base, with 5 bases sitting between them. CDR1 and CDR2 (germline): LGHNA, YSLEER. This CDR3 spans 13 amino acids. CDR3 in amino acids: CASSQNRNTEAFF. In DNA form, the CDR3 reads TGCGCCAGCAGCCAAAATAGGAACACTGAAGCTTTCTTT.

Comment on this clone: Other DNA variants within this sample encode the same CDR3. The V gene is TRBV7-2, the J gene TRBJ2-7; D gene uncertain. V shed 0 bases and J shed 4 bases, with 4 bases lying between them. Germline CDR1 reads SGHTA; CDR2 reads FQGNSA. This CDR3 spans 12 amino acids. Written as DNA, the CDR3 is TGTGCCAGCAGCTTAGCGCCTTACGAGCAGTACTTC. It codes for CASSLAPYEQYF.

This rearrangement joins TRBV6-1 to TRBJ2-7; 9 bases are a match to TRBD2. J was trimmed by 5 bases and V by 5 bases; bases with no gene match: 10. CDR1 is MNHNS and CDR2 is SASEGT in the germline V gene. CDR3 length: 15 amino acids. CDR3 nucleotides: TGTGCCAGCAGTCTTACCTTAGCGGGAGTAGACGAGCAGTACTTC. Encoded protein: CASSLTLAGVDEQYF.

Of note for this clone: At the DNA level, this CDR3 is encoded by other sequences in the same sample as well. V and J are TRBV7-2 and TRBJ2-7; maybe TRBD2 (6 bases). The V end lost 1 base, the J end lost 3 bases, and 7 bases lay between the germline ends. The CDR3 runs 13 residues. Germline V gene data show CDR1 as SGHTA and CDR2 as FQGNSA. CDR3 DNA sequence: TGTGCCAGCAGCTTAGTGGGGGGCTACGAGCAGTACTTC. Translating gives CASSLVGGYEQYF. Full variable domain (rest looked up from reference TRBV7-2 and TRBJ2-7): GAGVSQSPSNKVTEKGKDVELRCDPISGHTALYWYRQSLGQGLEFLIYFQGNSAPDKSGLPSDRFSAERTGGSVSTLTIQRTQQEDSAVYLCASSLVGGYEQYFGPGTRLTVT.

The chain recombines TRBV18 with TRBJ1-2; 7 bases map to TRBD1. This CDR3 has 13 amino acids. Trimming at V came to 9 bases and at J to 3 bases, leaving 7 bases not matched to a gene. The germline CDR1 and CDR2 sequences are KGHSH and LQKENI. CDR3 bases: TGTGCCAGTCACAGGGGCGAGGACTATGGCTACACCTTC. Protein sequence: CASHRGEDYGYTF.

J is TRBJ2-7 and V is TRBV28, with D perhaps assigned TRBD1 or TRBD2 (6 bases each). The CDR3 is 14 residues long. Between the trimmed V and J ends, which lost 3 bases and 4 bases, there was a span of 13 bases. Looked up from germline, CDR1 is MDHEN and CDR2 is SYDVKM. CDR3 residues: CASSFRGPFYEQYF. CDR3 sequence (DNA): TGTGCCAGCAGTTTCCGGGGGCCGTTTTACGAGCAGTACTTC. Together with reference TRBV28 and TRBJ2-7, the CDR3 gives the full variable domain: DVKVTQSSRYLVKRTGEKVFLECVQDMDHENMFWYRQDPGLGLRLIYFSYDVKMKEKGDIPEGYSVSREKKERFSLILESASTNQTSMYLCASSFRGPFYEQYFGPGTRLTVT.

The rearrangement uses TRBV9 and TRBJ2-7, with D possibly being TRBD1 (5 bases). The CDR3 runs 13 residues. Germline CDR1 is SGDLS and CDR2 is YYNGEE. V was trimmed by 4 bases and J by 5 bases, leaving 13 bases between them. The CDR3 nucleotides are TGTGCCAGCAGCTATAGGGGCACTGACGAGCAGTACTTC. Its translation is CASSYRGTDEQYF.

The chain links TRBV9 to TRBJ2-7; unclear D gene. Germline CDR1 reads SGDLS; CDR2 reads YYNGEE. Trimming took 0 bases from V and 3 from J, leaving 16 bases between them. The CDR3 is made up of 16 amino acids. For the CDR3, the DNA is TGTGCCAGCAGCGTAGTACGTCGCCGAAGGAACTACGAGCAGTACTTC. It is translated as CASSVVRRRRNYEQYF.

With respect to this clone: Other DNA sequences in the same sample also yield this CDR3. The CDR3 reads CASSRDGTYEQYF. CDR3 DNA sequence: TGTGCCAGCTCACGGGACGGTACCTACGAGCAGTACTTC. This chain connects TRBV18 to TRBJ2-7; D is tentatively TRBD1 or TRBD2 (5 bases each). The ends were cut back, 4 bases at V and 2 bases at J, with 9 bases in the middle. This CDR3 has 13 amino acids. Germline V gene lookup returns CDR1 KGHSH and CDR2 LQKENI.

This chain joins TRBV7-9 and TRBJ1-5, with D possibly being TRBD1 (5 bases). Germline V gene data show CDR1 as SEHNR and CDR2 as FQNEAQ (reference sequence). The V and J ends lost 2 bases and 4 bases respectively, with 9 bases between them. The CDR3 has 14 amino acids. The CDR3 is CASSLMTENQPQHF. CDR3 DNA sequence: TGTGCCAGCAGCTTAATGACAGAGAATCAGCCCCAGCATTTT.

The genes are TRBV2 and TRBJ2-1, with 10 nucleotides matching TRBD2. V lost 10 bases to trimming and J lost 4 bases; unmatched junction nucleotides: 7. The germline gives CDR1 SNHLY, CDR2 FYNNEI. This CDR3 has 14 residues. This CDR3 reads CANSLAGVYNEQFF. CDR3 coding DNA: TGTGCCAACTCCCTAGCGGGAGTGTACAATGAGCAGTTCTTC. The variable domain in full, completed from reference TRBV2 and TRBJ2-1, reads EPEVTQTPSHQVTQMGQEVILRCVPISNHLYFYWYRQILGQKVEFLVSFYNNEISEKSEIFDDQFSVERPDGSNFTLKIRSTKLEDSAMYFCANSLAGVYNEQFFGPGTRLTVL.

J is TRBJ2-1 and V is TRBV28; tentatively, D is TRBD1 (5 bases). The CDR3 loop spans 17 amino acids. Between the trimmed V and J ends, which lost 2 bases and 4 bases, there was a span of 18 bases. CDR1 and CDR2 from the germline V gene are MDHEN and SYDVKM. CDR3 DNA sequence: TGTGCCAGCAGTTTAATGCAGGGCGCGCCCCTATACAATGAGCAGTTCTTC. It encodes CASSLMQGAPLYNEQFF.

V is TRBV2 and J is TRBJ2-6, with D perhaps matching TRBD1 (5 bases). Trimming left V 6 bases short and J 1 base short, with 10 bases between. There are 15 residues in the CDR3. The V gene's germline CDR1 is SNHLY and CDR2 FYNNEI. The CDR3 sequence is CASSARESGANVLTF. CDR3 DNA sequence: TGTGCCAGCAGCGCCAGGGAATCTGGGGCCAACGTCCTGACTTTC.

The CDR3 DNA sequence: TGTGCCAGCAGCTTGTTAAGCGCCAGCATGAACACTGAAGCTTTCTTT. Translation: CASSLLSASMNTEAFF. V and J are TRBV5-5 and TRBJ1-1; D remains ambiguous. CDR3 length: 16 residues. Germline values: CDR1 SGHKS, CDR2 YYEKEE (reference sequence). V shed 1 base and J shed 0 bases, with 13 bases lying between them.

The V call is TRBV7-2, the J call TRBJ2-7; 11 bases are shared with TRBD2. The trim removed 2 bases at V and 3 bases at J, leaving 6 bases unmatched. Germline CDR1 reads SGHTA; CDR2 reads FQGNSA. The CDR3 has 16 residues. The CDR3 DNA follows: TGTGCCAGCAGCTTATCCCTAGCGGGAGGCTTCTACGAGCAGTACTTC. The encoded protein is CASSLSLAGGFYEQYF.

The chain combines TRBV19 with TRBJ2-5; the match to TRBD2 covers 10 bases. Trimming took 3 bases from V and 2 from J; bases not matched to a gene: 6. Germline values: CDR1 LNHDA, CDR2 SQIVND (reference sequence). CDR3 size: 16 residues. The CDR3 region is CASSIWTSGKQETQYF. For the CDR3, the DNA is TGTGCCAGTAGTATTTGGACTAGCGGAAAGCAAGAGACCCAGTACTTC.

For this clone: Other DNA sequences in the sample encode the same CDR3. The CDR3 sequence is CATSRDKGMNTEAFF. CDR3 bases: TGTGCCACCAGCAGAGATAAGGGCATGAACACTGAAGCTTTCTTT. The chain joins TRBV15 to TRBJ1-1; no firm D call. Germline CDR1 is LNHNV and CDR2 is YYDKDF (reference sequence). Trimming left V 0 bases short and J 0 bases short, with 8 bases between. The CDR3 totals 15 residues.

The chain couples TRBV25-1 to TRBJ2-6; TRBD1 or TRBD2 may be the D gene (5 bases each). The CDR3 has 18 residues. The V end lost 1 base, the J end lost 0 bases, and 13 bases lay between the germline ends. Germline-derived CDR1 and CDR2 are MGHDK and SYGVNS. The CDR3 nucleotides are TGTGCCAGCAGTGAATCGAGGGGCACCCGCTCTGGGGCCAACGTCCTGACTTTC. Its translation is CASSESRGTRSGANVLTF.

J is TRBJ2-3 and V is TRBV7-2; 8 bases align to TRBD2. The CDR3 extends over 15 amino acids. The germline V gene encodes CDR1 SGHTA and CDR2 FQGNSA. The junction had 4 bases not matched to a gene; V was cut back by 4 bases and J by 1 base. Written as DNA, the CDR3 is TGTGCCAGCAGCTCTAGCGGGCCTCGCACAGATACGCAGTATTTT. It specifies CASSSSGPRTDTQYF.